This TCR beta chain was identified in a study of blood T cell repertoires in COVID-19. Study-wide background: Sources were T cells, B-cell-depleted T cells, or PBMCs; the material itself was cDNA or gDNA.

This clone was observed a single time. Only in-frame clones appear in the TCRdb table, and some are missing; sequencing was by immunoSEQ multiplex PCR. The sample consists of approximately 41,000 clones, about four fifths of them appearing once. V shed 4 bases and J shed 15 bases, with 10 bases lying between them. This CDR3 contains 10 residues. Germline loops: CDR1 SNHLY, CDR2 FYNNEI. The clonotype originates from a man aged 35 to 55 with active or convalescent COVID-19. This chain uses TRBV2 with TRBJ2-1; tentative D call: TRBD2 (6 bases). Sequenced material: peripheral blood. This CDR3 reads CASSAGLTFF. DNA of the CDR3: TGTGCCAGCAGTGCGGGACTTACGTTCTTC.